What follows are 28 T cell receptor beta chains derived from one specimen sequenced in a study of read filtering for tumor transcriptome and immune sequencing. Molecular barcoded adaptors covering alpha/delta and beta/gamma chains were used on around 400 ng RNA. TCRdb ran MiXCR on the reads and lists one entry per CDR3 protein. The sample comprises 20,000 to 25,000 distinct CDR3 sequences, roughly 15% of which are singletons, and around three fifths rests with the top ten. Sequencing was performed on a population of CD138-negative cells sorted from bone marrow. The receptor set was obtained from a donor at least 40 years old with multiple myeloma.

This clonotype has a count of ten or more. The rearrangement joins TRBV7-9 to TRBJ2-3; 14 positions agree with TRBD2. V shed 3 bases, J shed 8 bases, and the junction held 7 bases outside the gene matches. The germline CDR1 and CDR2 sequences are SEHNR and FQNEAQ (reference sequence). This CDR3 comprises 16 residues. The CDR3 coding sequence is TGTGCCAGCAGCTTCAGACTAGCGGGAGGGCCAGGTACGCAGTATTTT. It is translated as CASSFRLAGGPGTQYF.

This clonotype was seen a few times. A read error may produce the germline difference seen at one junction end. The rearrangement joins TRBV29-1 to TRBJ2-7, with unresolved D. The CDR3 has 13 amino acids. Germline CDR1 is SQVTM and CDR2 is ANQGSEA. For the CDR3, the DNA is TGCAGCGTCCGTGCCAGGAGCTCCTACGAGCGGTACTTC. Protein sequence: CSVRARSSYERYF.

This clonotype was seen only a few times. This may be a read error, as it is one base from a much larger clone. The chain uses TRBV20-1 and TRBJ2-5; the match to TRBD2 covers 7 bases. Germline V lookup: CDR1 DFQATT, CDR2 SNEGSKA (reference sequence). The V and J ends lost 0 bases and 4 bases, in that order; junction bases with no gene match: 5. The CDR3 totals 14 residues. In nucleotides, the CDR3 is TGCAGTGCTAGAGATCCTAGCGGTATAGAGACCCAGTACTTC. Its protein is CSARDPSGIETQYF.

This clonotype has at least ten counts. This chain joins TRBV2 and TRBJ2-3; D is uncertain. Germline V gene lookup returns CDR1 SNHLY and CDR2 FYNNEI. V lost 1 base to trimming and J lost 2 bases, with 10 bases between them. This CDR3 contains 15 residues. This chain's CDR3 is CASSEVAESTDTQYF. CDR3 DNA: TGTGCCAGCAGTGAAGTGGCGGAGTCCACAGATACGCAGTATTTT.

This clonotype was detected many times. The chain joins TRBV6-1 to TRBJ2-7, with a tentative D call TRBD2 (6 bases). V gave up 2 bases and J gave up 6 bases, with 11 bases separating them. This CDR3 has 13 amino acids. Germline V gene sequence: CDR1 MNHNS, CDR2 SASEGT. CDR3 in DNA: TGTGCCAGCAGTGAAACTATCGGGGGCGAGCAGTACTTC. Amino acid sequence: CASSETIGGEQYF.

Many counts were recorded for this clonotype. This sequence joins TRBV28 and TRBJ2-7; 10 bases map to TRBD1. The ends lost 5 bases at V and 7 bases at J; junction bases unmatched: 11. Germline loops: CDR1 MDHEN, CDR2 SYDVKM. The CDR3 runs 15 residues. The CDR3, as DNA: TGTGCCAGCAGTATCATTTCCGGGACAGGGGATGAGCAGTACTTC. It codes for CASSIISGTGDEQYF. Combining the CDR3 with reference TRBV28 and TRBJ2-7 gives the whole variable domain DVKVTQSSRYLVKRTGEKVFLECVQDMDHENMFWYRQDPGLGLRLIYFSYDVKMKEKGDIPEGYSVSREKKERFSLILESASTNQTSMYLCASSIISGTGDEQYFGPGTRLTVT.

Notes on this clonotype: Because it lacks the conserved phenylalanine or tryptophan at the end, this CDR3 is likely a read error. The rearrangement joins TRBV29-1 to TRBJ2-7; D gene ambiguous. The CDR3 runs 13 residues. Germline V lookup: CDR1 SQVTM, CDR2 ANQGSEA. The V end lost 4 bases, the J end lost 5 bases, and 15 bases lay between the germline ends. The CDR3 loop is CSVVTANPNEQYI. The DNA for the CDR3 is TGCAGCGTTGTGACCGCGAACCCCAACGAGCAGTACATC.

A few counts support this clonotype. This chain links TRBV4-1 with TRBJ2-1; D is uncertain. V was trimmed by 0 bases and J by 11 bases, leaving 17 bases between them. Germline loops: CDR1 MGHRA, CDR2 YSYEKL. The CDR3 totals 15 residues. The CDR3 nucleotides are TGCGCCAGCAGCCAAGAGCGGCTAGGGATTAGTAAGCAGTTCTTC. It yields the protein CASSQERLGISKQFF.

Of note for this clonotype: A junction end diverges from the germline sequence, so it may reflect a read error. The rearrangement uses TRBV7-2 and TRBJ2-2; D assignment may be TRBD1 or TRBD2 (5 bases each). This CDR3 has 16 amino acids. CDR1 is SGHTA and CDR2 is FQGNSA in the germline V gene. The CDR3 here is CASSPKIRAHTGELSF. Written as DNA, the CDR3 is TGTGCCAGCAGCCCCAAGATCAGGGCGCACACCGGGGAGCTGTCTTTT.

This clonotype was observed many times. The gene calls are TRBV7-2 and TRBJ2-2; no firm D call. Germline V gives CDR1 SGHTA, CDR2 FQGNSA. The CDR3 spans 15 residues. V gave up 4 bases and J gave up 5 bases, with 14 bases separating them. The CDR3 DNA reads TGTGCCAGCAGCTCATGGGCCCTCCCAACCGGGGAGCTGTTTTTT. This encodes CASSSWALPTGELFF. The entire variable domain, with the rest obtained from reference TRBV7-2 and TRBJ2-2, is as follows: GAGVSQSPSNKVTEKGKDVELRCDPISGHTALYWYRQSLGQGLEFLIYFQGNSAPDKSGLPSDRFSAERTGGSVSTLTIQRTQQEDSAVYLCASSSWALPTGELFFGEGSRLTVL.

This clonotype was counted a few times. It may be a read error: a sequence one base away is much more abundant. The chain couples TRBV7-9 to TRBJ1-2; D not certain. CDR3 length equals 12 residues. V gave up 8 bases and J gave up 5 bases, with 12 bases separating them. Germline V lookup: CDR1 SEHNR, CDR2 FQNEAQ (reference sequence). The CDR3 loop is CASGPAAYGYTF. CDR3 nucleotides: TGTGCCAGCGGCCCTGCGGCATATGGCTACACCTTC.

As for this clonotype: A read error is possible here, since a much larger clone lies one base away. The V and J genes are TRBV20-1 and TRBJ1-3; no clear D. The CDR3 sequence is 14 residues long. Germline V gives CDR1 DFQATT, CDR2 SNEGSKA (reference sequence). CDR3 loop: CGASGRRLGNTIYF. The DNA of the CDR3 is TGCGGTGCTAGTGGACGCAGGCTCGGAAACACCATATATTTT.

This clonotype was observed at least ten times. CDR3 in DNA: TGTGCCAGCAGTGAAGCGCCCGGGACGGTCTACGAGCAGTACTTC. Its translation: CASSEAPGTVYEQYF. V is TRBV2 and J is TRBJ2-7; the D call may be TRBD1 or TRBD2 (5 bases each). There are 15 residues in the CDR3. CDR1 and CDR2 (germline): SNHLY, FYNNEI. Deletions cut 0 bases from V and 3 bases from J, with 12 bases between.

This clonotype was counted at least ten times. The chain's CDR3 is CASSLAGGIGANEQFF. Written as DNA, the CDR3 is TGTGCCAGCAGCTTAGCTGGGGGAATTGGGGCCAATGAGCAGTTCTTC. The V call is TRBV7-2, the J call TRBJ2-1, with D perhaps TRBD1 or TRBD2 (5 bases each). Trimming shortened V by 0 bases and J by 6 bases, and 15 bases separated the two germline ends. This CDR3 is built from 16 residues. Germline-derived CDR1 and CDR2 are SGHTA and FQGNSA. Looking up the rest from reference TRBV7-2 and TRBJ2-1 gives the full variable domain: GAGVSQSPSNKVTEKGKDVELRCDPISGHTALYWYRQSLGQGLEFLIYFQGNSAPDKSGLPSDRFSAERTGGSVSTLTIQRTQQEDSAVYLCASSLAGGIGANEQFFGPGTRLTVL.

This clonotype was seen a handful of times. This may stem from a read error, because a much larger clone lies one nucleotide away. V gene TRBV5-1 combines with J gene TRBJ2-7, with 8 nucleotides matching TRBD2. Germline loops: CDR1 SGHRS, CDR2 YFSETQ. The CDR3 is 13 amino acids. The CDR3 DNA reads TGCGCCAGCAGCCCGATAGCGGGATACGAGCAGTCCTTC. Amino acids: CASSPIAGYEQSF.

This clonotype was counted ten times or more. An end of the junction differs from the germline gene, which may be a read error. The chain combines TRBV6-2 or TRBV6-3 with TRBJ2-1; D is ambiguous. Per germline, CDR1 MNHEY and CDR2 SVGEGT. This CDR3 contains 16 residues. The CDR3 sequence: CTSQAAPSLSYNEQFF. CDR3 nucleotides: TGTACCAGCCAGGCGGCCCCGAGCCTTTCCTACAATGAGCAGTTCTTC.

This clonotype has only a few counts. At one of its ends the junction is not consistent with the germline gene, which may arise from a read error. The rearrangement joins TRBV7-2 to TRBJ2-2; D perhaps matches TRBD2 (6 bases). CDR3 size: 13 residues. CDR1 and CDR2 from the germline V gene are SGHTA and FQGNSA. CDR3 sequence reads: CASSLEVRREVFF. The CDR3 coding sequence is TGTGCCAGCAGCTTAGAAGTTCGTAGGGAGGTGTTTTTT.

Note on this clonotype: A far larger clone is one base from this, pointing to a likely read error. The V gene is TRBV7-2, the J gene TRBJ1-1, with D possibly matching TRBD1 (5 bases). This CDR3 has 14 residues. CDR1 is SGHTA, CDR2 FQGNSA, per germline. CDR3 sequence (DNA): TGTGCCGGCAGCTTAGTAGGGGCAGGTTCTGAAGCTTTCTTT. Its translation: CAGSLVGAGSEAFF.

V gene TRBV6-4 combines with J gene TRBJ1-5, with 7 bases identical to TRBD1. The CDR3 consists of 13 residues. The V and J ends lost 5 bases and 5 bases, in that order; junction bases with no gene match: 3. CDR1 is MRHNA, CDR2 SNTAGT, per germline. CDR3 bases: TGTGCCAGCAGTACCGACAGGGATCAGCCCCAGCATTTT. Its translation is CASSTDRDQPQHF.

This clonotype has a count of ten or more. This sequence joins TRBV2 and TRBJ2-7, with D uncertain. Germline V gives CDR1 SNHLY, CDR2 FYNNEI. V lost 7 bases, J lost 3 bases, and 13 bases lay in between. This CDR3 region has 13 residues. The CDR3: CASTDQTGYEQYF. The CDR3, as DNA: TGTGCCAGCACGGACCAGACCGGCTACGAGCAGTACTTC. The whole variable domain, remainder taken from reference TRBV2 and TRBJ2-7, is EPEVTQTPSHQVTQMGQEVILRCVPISNHLYFYWYRQILGQKVEFLVSFYNNEISEKSEIFDDQFSVERPDGSNFTLKIRSTKLEDSAMYFCASTDQTGYEQYFGPGTRLTVT.

This clonotype was seen more than once but under ten times. A read error may be the cause here, since a much bigger clone is one base away. The chain has TRBV10-3 and TRBJ2-7; D might be TRBD1 or TRBD2, each matching 5 bases. The CDR3 is 12 residues long. Germline lookup yields CDR1 ENHRY and CDR2 SYGVKD. The V and J ends lost 11 bases and 0 bases respectively, with 11 bases between them. The CDR3 loop is CAVGTGSYEQYF. The CDR3 nucleotides are TGTGCCGTCGGGACGGGCTCCTACGAGCAGTACTTC.

Turning to this clonotype: Since a much larger clone is just one base distant, this may be a read error. The chain carries TRBV20-1 and TRBJ1-5; the D is unclear. The CDR3 runs to 17 residues. Germline CDR1 reads DFQATT; CDR2 reads SNEGSKA (reference sequence). The V end was cut by 0 bases, the J end by 11 bases, with 26 bases between. Here the CDR3 reads CSARDGAEQWAGLTQHF. CDR3 coding DNA: TGCAGTGCTAGAGATGGAGCGGAACAGTGGGCTGGGCTGACCCAGCATTTT.

This clonotype was recorded at least ten times. The J gene is TRBJ1-4, the V gene TRBV28, with 7 bases fitting TRBD1. Germline CDR1 is MDHEN and CDR2 is SYDVKM. The CDR3 is made up of 13 amino acids. V shed 8 bases, J shed 5 bases, and the junction held 5 bases outside the gene matches. The CDR3: CASEGAANEKLFF. CDR3 sequence (DNA): TGTGCCAGCGAGGGGGCGGCGAATGAAAAACTGTTTTTT.

This clonotype was recorded at least ten times. The chain carries TRBV6-6 and TRBJ2-1, with 8 nucleotides matching TRBD2. Unmatched junction bases numbered 11, after V lost 7 bases and J lost 9 bases. CDR1 MNHNY and CDR2 SVGAGI come from the germline V gene (reference sequence). This CDR3 comprises 14 residues. CDR3 amino acids: CASTADGRGGEQFF. DNA for the CDR3: TGTGCCAGCACCGCCGACGGGAGGGGAGGTGAGCAGTTCTTC.

This clonotype was detected only a few times. The missing conserved phenylalanine or tryptophan at the end of this CDR3 makes a read error likely. The rearrangement uses TRBV3-1 and TRBJ2-1; 9 bases fit TRBD1. The CDR3 spans 15 residues. From germline, CDR1 is LGHDT and CDR2 YNNKEL (reference sequence). CDR3 DNA: TGTGCCTGCAGCCAATACAGGGGGCGCGCCAATGAGCAGTTCCTC. This translates into CACSQYRGRANEQFL.

This clonotype was found a few times. This chain uses TRBV11-2 with TRBJ2-1, with D unclear. This CDR3 contains 17 residues. V was pared by 0 bases and J by 0 bases, with 12 bases between. In germline, CDR1 is SGHAT, CDR2 FQNNGV. The DNA of the CDR3 is TGTGCCAGCAGCTTAGATATCCAGGAGAGCTCCTACAATGAGCAGTTCTTC. Amino acid sequence: CASSLDIQESSYNEQFF.

This clonotype was seen many times. The V gene is TRBV6-1, the J gene TRBJ1-4; tentative D call: TRBD1 (5 bases). The V and J ends lost 5 bases and 8 bases respectively, with 15 bases between them. CDR3 length equals 14 residues. CDR1 and CDR2 from the germline V gene are MNHNS and SASEGT. This CDR3 reads CASSSGGGKEKLFF. The CDR3, as DNA: TGTGCCAGCAGTTCCGGGGGGGGAAAGGAAAAACTGTTTTTT.

This clonotype was observed at least ten times. The chain recombines TRBV6-1 with TRBJ2-1; 10 nucleotides line up with TRBD2. The V gene's germline CDR1 is MNHNS and CDR2 SASEGT. Trimming cost V 1 base and J 9 bases; bases outside gene matches: 3. The CDR3 has 14 amino acids. DNA for the CDR3: TGTGCCAGCAGTGAAGAGGGACTAGCGCTTGAGCAGTTCTTC. Translated, it gives CASSEEGLALEQFF.